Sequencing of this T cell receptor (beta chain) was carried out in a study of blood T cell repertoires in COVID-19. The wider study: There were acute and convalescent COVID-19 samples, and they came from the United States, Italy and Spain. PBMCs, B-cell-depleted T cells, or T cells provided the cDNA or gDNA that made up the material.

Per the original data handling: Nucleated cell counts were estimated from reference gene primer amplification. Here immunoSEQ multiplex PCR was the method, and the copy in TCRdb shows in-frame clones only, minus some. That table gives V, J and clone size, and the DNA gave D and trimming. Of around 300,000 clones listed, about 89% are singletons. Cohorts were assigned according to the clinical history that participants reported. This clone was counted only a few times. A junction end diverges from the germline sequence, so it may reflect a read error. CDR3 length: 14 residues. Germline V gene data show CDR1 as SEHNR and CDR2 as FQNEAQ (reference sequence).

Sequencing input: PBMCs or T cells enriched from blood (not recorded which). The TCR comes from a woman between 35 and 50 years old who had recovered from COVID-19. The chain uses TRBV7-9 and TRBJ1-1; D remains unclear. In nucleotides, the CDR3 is TGTGCCAGCAGCTTTGGGCGCGGGAACGCTGAAGCTTTCTTT. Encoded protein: CASSFGRGNAEAFF.